The 4 T cell receptor beta chains listed next were all sequenced from one sample in a study of identical twins (dated by TCRdb to 2016 to 2018). Library creation used 5' RACE. These reads were obtained on an Illumina HiSeq 2000. TCRdb redid the processing of the public reads, applying fastp at Q25 and MiXCR, and retained in-frame beta chains. Here each entry gathers all rows of one CDR3 protein and keeps the most common genes and DNA. Present in this sample are around 1.7 million distinct CDR3 sequences, 32% of which were seen just once. The ten most abundant clones make up approximately 0.29% of the sample. The specimen sequenced was cord blood. The receptors here all came from a newborn girl in good health.

The gene calls are TRBV20-1 and TRBJ2-3; D is undetermined. The CDR3 extends over 16 amino acids. Germline-derived CDR1 and CDR2 are DFQATT and SNEGSKA (reference sequence). Trimming stripped 3 bases from V and 1 base from J, with 17 bases between. The CDR3 nucleotides are TGCAGTGCTAGCCTCTACTCGGATCGACGCACAGATACGCAGTATTTT. Protein sequence: CSASLYSDRRTDTQYF.

Regarding this clonotype: At one end, the junction sequence differs from germline, possibly due to a read error. V usage is TRBV5-1 and J usage is TRBJ2-3; D is perhaps TRBD1 (5 bases). Germline V CDR1 and CDR2: SGHRS, YFSETQ. The CDR3 runs 13 residues. CDR3: CASNSRETGTQYF. CDR3 nucleotide sequence: TGCGCCAGCAACTCCAGGGAAACAGGTACGCAGTATTTT.

The chain is built from TRBV29-1 and TRBJ2-7; 12 bases are shared with TRBD1. TRBJ2-5 explains the end of the DNA better; the J call may be wrong. CDR3 length: 15 amino acids. Germline-derived CDR1 and CDR2 are SQVTM and ANQGSEA. The CDR3 DNA sequence: TGCAGCGTTGATCCTGGGACAGGGGGCCGGGAGACCCAGTACTTC. Protein: CSVDPGTGGRETQYF.

The rearrangement links TRBV5-1 to TRBJ2-4; D may be TRBD1 (6 bases). CDR3 length: 15 residues. The ends were cut back, 4 bases at V and 13 bases at J, with 24 bases in the middle. The germline V gene has CDR1 SGHRS and CDR2 YFSETQ. CDR3 nucleotide sequence: TGCGCCAGCAGCCAAAGAACAGGGCCCTCGCTGGGGCAGTACTTC. This codes for CASSQRTGPSLGQYF.